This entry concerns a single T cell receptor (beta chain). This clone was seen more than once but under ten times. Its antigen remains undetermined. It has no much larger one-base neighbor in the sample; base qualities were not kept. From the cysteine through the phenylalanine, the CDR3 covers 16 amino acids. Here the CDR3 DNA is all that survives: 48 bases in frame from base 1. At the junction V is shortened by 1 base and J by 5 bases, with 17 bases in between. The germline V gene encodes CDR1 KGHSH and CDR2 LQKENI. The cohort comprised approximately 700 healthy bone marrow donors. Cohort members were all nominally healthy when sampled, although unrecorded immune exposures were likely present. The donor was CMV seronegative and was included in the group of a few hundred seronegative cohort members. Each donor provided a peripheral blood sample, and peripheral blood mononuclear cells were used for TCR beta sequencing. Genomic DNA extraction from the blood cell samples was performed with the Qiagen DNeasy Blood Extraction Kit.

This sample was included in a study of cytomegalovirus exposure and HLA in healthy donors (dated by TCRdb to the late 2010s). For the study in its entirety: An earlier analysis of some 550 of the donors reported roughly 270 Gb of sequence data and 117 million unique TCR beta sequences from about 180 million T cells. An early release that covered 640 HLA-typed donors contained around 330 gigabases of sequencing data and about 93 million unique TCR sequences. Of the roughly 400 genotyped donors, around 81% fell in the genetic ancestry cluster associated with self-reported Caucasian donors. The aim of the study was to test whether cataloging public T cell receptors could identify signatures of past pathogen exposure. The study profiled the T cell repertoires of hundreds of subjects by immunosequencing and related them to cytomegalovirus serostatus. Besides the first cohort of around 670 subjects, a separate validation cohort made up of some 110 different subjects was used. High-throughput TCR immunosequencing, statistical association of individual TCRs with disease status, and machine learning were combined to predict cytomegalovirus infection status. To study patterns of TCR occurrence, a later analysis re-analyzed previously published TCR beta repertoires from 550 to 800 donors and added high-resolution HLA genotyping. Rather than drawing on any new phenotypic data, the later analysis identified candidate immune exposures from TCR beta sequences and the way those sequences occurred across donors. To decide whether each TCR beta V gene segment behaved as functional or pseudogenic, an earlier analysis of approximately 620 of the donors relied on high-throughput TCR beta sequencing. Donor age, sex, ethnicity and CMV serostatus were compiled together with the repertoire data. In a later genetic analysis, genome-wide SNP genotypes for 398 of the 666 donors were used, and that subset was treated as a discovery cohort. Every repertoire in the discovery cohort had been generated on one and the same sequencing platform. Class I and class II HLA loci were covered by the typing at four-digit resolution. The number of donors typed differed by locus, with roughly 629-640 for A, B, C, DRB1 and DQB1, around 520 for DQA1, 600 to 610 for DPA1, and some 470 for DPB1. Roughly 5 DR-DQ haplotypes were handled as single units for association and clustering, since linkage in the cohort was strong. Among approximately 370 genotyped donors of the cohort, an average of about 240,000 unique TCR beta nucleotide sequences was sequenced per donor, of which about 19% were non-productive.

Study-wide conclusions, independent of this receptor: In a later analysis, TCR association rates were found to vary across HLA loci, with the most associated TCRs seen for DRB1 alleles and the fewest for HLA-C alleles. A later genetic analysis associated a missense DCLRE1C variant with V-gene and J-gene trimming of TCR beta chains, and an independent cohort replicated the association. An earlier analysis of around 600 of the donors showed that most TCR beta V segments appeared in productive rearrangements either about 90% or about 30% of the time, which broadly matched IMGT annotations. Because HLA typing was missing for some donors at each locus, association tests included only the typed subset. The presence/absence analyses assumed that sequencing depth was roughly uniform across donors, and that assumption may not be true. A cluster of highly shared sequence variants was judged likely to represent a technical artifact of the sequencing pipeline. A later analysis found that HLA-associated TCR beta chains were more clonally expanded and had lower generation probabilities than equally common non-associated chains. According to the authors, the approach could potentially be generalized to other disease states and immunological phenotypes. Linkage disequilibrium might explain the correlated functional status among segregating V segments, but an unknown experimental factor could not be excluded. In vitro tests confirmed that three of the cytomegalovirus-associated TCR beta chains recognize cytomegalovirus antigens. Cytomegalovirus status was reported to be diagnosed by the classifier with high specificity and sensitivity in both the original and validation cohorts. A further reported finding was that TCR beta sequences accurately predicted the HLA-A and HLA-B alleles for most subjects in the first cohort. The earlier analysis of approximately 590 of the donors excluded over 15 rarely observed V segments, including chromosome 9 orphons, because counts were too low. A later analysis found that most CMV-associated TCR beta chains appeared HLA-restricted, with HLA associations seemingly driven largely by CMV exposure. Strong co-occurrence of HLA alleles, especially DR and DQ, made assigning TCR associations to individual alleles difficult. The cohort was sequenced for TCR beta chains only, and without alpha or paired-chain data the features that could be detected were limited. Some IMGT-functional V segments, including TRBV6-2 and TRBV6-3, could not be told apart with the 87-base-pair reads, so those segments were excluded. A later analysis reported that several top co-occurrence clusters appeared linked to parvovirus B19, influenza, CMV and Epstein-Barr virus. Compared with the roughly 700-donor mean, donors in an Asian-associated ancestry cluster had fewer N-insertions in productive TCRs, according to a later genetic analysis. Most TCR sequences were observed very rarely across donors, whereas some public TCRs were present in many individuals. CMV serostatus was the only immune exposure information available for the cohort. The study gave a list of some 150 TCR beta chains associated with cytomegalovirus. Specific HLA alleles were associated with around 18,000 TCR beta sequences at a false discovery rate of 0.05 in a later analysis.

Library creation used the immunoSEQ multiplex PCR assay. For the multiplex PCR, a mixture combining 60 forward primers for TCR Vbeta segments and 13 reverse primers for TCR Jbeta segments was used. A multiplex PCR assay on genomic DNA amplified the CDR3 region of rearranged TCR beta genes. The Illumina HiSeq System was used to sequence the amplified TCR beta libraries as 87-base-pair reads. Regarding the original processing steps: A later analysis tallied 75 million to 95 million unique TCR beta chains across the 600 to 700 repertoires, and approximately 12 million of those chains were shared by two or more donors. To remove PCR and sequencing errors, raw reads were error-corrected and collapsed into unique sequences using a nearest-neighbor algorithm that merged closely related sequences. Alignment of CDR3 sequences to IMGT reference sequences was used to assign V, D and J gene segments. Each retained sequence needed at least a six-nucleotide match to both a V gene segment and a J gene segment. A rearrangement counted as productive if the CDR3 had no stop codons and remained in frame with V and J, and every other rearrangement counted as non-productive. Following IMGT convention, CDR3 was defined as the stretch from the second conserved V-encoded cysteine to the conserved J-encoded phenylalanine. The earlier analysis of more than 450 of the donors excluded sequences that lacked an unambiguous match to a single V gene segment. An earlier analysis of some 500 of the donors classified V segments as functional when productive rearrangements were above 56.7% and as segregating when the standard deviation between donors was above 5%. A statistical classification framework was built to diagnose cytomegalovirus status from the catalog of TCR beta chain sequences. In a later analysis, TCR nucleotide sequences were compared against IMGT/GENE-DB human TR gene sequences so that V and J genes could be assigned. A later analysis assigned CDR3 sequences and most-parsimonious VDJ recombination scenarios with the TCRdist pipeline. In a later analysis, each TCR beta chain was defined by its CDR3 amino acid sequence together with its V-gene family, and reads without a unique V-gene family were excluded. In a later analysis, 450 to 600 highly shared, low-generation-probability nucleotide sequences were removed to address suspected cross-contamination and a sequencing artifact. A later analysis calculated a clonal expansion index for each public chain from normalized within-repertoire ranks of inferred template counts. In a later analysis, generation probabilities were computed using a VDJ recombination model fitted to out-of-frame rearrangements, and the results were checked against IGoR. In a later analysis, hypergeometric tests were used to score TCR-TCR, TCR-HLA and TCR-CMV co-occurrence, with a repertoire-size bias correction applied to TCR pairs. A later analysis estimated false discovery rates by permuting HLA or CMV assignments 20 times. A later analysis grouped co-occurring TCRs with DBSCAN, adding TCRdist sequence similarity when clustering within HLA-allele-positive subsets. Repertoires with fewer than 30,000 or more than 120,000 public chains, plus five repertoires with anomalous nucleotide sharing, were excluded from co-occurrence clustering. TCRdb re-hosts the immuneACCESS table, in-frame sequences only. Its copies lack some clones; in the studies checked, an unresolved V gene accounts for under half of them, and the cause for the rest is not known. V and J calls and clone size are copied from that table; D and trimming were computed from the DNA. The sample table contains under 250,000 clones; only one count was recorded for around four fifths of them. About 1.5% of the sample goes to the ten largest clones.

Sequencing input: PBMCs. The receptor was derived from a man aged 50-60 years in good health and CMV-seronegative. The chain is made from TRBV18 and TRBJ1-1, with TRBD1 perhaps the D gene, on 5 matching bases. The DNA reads TGTGCCAGCTCACCACTCGGTGTGCAGGGAGGGACTGAAGCTTTCTTT. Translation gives CASSPLGVQGGTEAFF.